A single sample gave rise to the 26 T cell receptor beta chains below, sequenced in a study of CD4+ T cells in melanoma. Here immunoSEQ multiplex PCR was the method, and the copy in TCRdb shows in-frame clones only, minus some. The table lists some 21,000 clones, around 80% of them singletons, with 3.5% to 4% in the top ten. Sequences were obtained from cells from a culture (not recorded whether cultured in vitro). Every receptor here comes from a human donor with melanoma.

This clone showed up just a few times. The V call is TRBV6-5, the J call TRBJ2-7, with D tentatively TRBD1 or TRBD2 (6 bases each). Germline CDR1 reads MNHEY; CDR2 reads SVGAGI. V lost 2 bases and J lost 4, with 12 bases in between. The CDR3 loop spans 14 amino acids. The CDR3 bases are TGTGCCAGCAGTTACGCCCGGGGGCGATACGAGCAGTACTTC. It specifies CASSYARGRYEQYF.

V is TRBV7-9 and J is TRBJ1-1; D may be TRBD1 (6 bases). The CDR3 loop spans 14 amino acids. Germline V gene lookup returns CDR1 SEHNR and CDR2 FQNEAQ (reference sequence). V lost 4 bases and J lost 1, with 10 bases in between. The CDR3 is CASSSEQGNTEAFF. CDR3 coding DNA: TGTGCCAGCAGCTCGGAACAGGGGAACACTGAAGCTTTCTTT.

The rearrangement joins TRBV5-4 to TRBJ1-1, with no clear D. CDR1 and CDR2 from the germline V gene are SGHNT and YYREEE (reference sequence). V lost 0 bases, J lost 6 bases, and 12 bases lay in between. This CDR3 contains 14 residues. The CDR3 bases are TGTGCCAGCAGCTTGGCCCGGGGTGTCCCTGAAGCTTTCTTT. Residues: CASSLARGVPEAFF.

This CDR3 reads CASSWGQGPNQPQHF. The CDR3 DNA reads TGCGCCAGCAGTTGGGGTCAGGGACCCAATCAGCCCCAGCATTTT. The gene calls are TRBV5-1 and TRBJ1-5; possible D gene TRBD1, 5 bases. In germline, CDR1 is SGHRS, CDR2 YFSETQ. The V gene lost 5 bases and the J gene lost 3 bases, with 15 bases spanning the gap. There are 15 residues in the CDR3.

The V and J genes are TRBV10-3 and TRBJ1-6; D is unclear. The CDR3 runs 12 residues. The germline V and J ends were trimmed by 5 bases and 8 bases, with 7 bases remaining between them. Germline CDR1 and CDR2: ENHRY and SYGVKD. The CDR3 reads CAISPTDSPLHF. The CDR3 DNA reads TGTGCCATCAGTCCGACCGATTCACCCCTCCACTTT.

To note about this clone: A read error may account for a junction end that differs from germline. This chain connects TRBV7-7 to TRBJ2-5, with D perhaps assigned TRBD1 or TRBD2 (5 bases each). CDR1 is SSHAT, CDR2 FNYEAQ, per germline (reference sequence). CDR3 size: 13 residues. DNA of the CDR3: TGTGCTAGCAGCCCCGTGGGGGAAGAGACCCAGTACTTC. Its translation is CASSPVGEETQYF. Drawing the rest from reference TRBV7-7 and TRBJ2-5, the complete variable domain is GAGVSQSPRYKVTKRGQDVTLRCDPISSHATLYWYQQALGQGPEFLTYFNYEAQPDKSGLPSDRFSAERPEGSISTLTIQRTEQRDSAMYRCASSPVGEETQYFGPGTRLLVL.

In DNA form, the CDR3 reads TGTGCCAGCAGCTGGGACCAACAAGAGACCCAGTACTTC. Protein product: CASSWDQQETQYF. The V call is TRBV5-6, the J call TRBJ2-5; tentatively, D is TRBD1 or TRBD2 (5 bases each). The CDR3 totals 13 residues. The V end was cut by 3 bases, the J end by 2 bases, with 8 bases between. Germline V lookup: CDR1 SGHDT, CDR2 YYEEEE.

The V and J genes are TRBV4-1 and TRBJ1-5, with D possibly TRBD1 on 6 matching bases. CDR3 length: 15 amino acids. The germline V gene has CDR1 MGHRA and CDR2 YSYEKL. The germline V and J ends were trimmed by 4 bases and 0 bases, with 10 bases remaining between them. The CDR3 sequence is CASSLDSYSNQPQHF. CDR3 bases: TGCGCCAGCAGCCTGGACAGCTATAGCAATCAGCCCCAGCATTTT.

The chain couples TRBV15 to TRBJ1-1; D is perhaps TRBD1 (5 bases). The CDR3 totals 13 residues. Germline V gene sequence: CDR1 LNHNV, CDR2 YYDKDF (reference sequence). V was cut by 0 bases and J by 3 bases, with 5 bases left in between. Here the CDR3 reads CATSREGDTEAFF. CDR3 nucleotide sequence: TGTGCCACCAGCAGAGAGGGGGACACTGAAGCTTTCTTT.

The rearrangement uses TRBV23-1 and TRBJ2-2; no clear D gene. TRBV23-1 is designated an ORF whose function remains uncertain. V was clipped by 4 bases and J by 9 bases, with 9 bases between them. The CDR3 extends over 12 amino acids. In nucleotides, the CDR3 is TGCGCCAGCAGTCGGGCCAGACGGGAGCTGTTTTTT. Translating it yields CASSRARRELFF.

The rearrangement joins TRBV5-5 to TRBJ2-3; the D gene is possibly TRBD1 (5 bases). The CDR3 loop spans 18 amino acids. The ends were cut back, 4 bases at V and 2 bases at J, with 23 bases in the middle. From germline, CDR1 is SGHKS and CDR2 YYEKEE (reference sequence). Here the CDR3 reads CASSRDEGVSPATDTQYF. The CDR3 DNA reads TGTGCCAGCAGCCGCGACGAAGGGGTGTCCCCGGCCACAGATACGCAGTATTTT. The whole variable domain, filled in from reference TRBV5-5 and TRBJ2-3, reads DAGVTQSPTHLIKTRGQQVTLRCSPISGHKSVSWYQQVLGQGPQFIFQYYEKEERGRGNFPDRFSARQFPNYSSELNVNALLLGDSALYLCASSRDEGVSPATDTQYFGPGTRLTVL.

The chain links TRBV7-3 to TRBJ2-1; tentative D call: TRBD2 (5 bases). In germline, CDR1 is SGHTA, CDR2 FQGTGA. The CDR3 sequence is 14 residues long. V lost 1 base to trimming and J lost 4 bases, with 8 bases between them. In DNA form, the CDR3 reads TGTGCCAGCAGCTTAATCCCGGGGTACAATGAGCAGTTCTTC. Protein product: CASSLIPGYNEQFF.

V gene TRBV5-1 combines with J gene TRBJ2-7; D not resolved. CDR3 size: 15 residues. Germline CDR1 reads SGHRS; CDR2 reads YFSETQ. Trimming cost V 4 bases and J 2 bases, with 16 bases left between them. The CDR3 nucleotides read TGCGCCAGCAGCCCGGGCACTTCTGACGCCTACGAGCAGTACTTC. It yields the protein CASSPGTSDAYEQYF.

The V gene is TRBV5-4, the J gene TRBJ2-5; a possible D gene is TRBD1 (6 bases). The germline CDR1 and CDR2 sequences are SGHNT and YYREEE (reference sequence). V was cut by 3 bases and J by 5 bases, with 11 bases left in between. The CDR3 runs 13 residues. The CDR3 DNA is TGTGCCAGCAGCTCCGGACAGAAGGAGACCCAGTACTTC. This gives the protein CASSSGQKETQYF.

This chain uses TRBV9 with TRBJ1-6, with D unresolved. V shed 0 bases and J shed 8 bases, with 6 bases lying between them. The CDR3 covers 13 residues. Germline V gives CDR1 SGDLS, CDR2 YYNGEE. The CDR3 DNA follows: TGTGCCAGCAGCGTAGATGGAGATTCACCCCTCCACTTT. Translating gives CASSVDGDSPLHF. Looking up the rest from reference TRBV9 and TRBJ1-6 gives the full variable domain: DSGVTQTPKHLITATGQRVTLRCSPRSGDLSVYWYQQSLDQGLQFLIQYYNGEERAKGNILERFSAQQFPDLHSELNLSSLELGDSALYFCASSVDGDSPLHFGNGTRLTVT.

This clone has more than one count but fewer than ten. This chain links TRBV7-6 with TRBJ2-3; D unclear. Germline V CDR1 and CDR2: SGHVS, FNYEAQ. Trimming pared 2 bases from V and 2 bases from J, leaving 8 bases between. This CDR3 has 14 residues. CDR3 in DNA: TGTGCCAGCAGCTTACATCAAGACACAGATACGCAGTATTTT. It translates to CASSLHQDTDTQYF.

In this sample, this clone turned up a few times. The chain's CDR3 is CASSSGGAYNEQFF. CDR3 in DNA: TGTGCCAGCAGCTCAGGGGGCGCCTACAATGAGCAGTTCTTC. The chain combines TRBV11-2 with TRBJ2-1; 8 bases are a match to TRBD1. Germline values: CDR1 SGHAT, CDR2 FQNNGV. The CDR3 has 14 residues. Trimming took 4 bases from V and 2 from J; bases not matched to a gene: 1.

This chain uses TRBV30 with TRBJ1-2, with D unclear. V gave up 3 bases and J gave up 0 bases, with 20 bases separating them. Germline values: CDR1 GTSNPN, CDR2 SVGIG (reference sequence). The CDR3 runs 17 residues. The CDR3, as DNA: TGTGCCTGGAGGAAGGGATTAGGACGGAGTACTAACTATGGCTACACCTTC. Protein product: CAWRKGLGRSTNYGYTF.

The gene calls are TRBV4-2 and TRBJ2-3; D gene unclear. V shed 4 bases and J shed 4 bases, with 9 bases lying between them. Germline V lookup: CDR1 LGHNA, CDR2 YNFKEQ. The CDR3 is 13 amino acids. The DNA of the CDR3 is TGTGCCAGCAGCCGCACTTCACCAGATACGCAGTATTTT. The encoded protein is CASSRTSPDTQYF.

This chain joins TRBV5-1 and TRBJ1-1, with D unclear. Germline CDR1 is SGHRS and CDR2 is YFSETQ. The germline V and J ends were trimmed by 5 bases and 0 bases, with 17 bases remaining between them. This CDR3 has 16 amino acids. The CDR3 DNA reads as TGCGCCAGCAGTTTAAGTCCGGGGAGCATGAACACTGAAGCTTTCTTT. It translates to CASSLSPGSMNTEAFF.

The chain has TRBV5-4 and TRBJ1-2; no clear D gene. This CDR3 has 16 residues. V was pared by 4 bases and J by 7 bases, with 23 bases between. The germline CDR1 and CDR2 sequences are SGHNT and YYREEE (reference sequence). CDR3 nucleotides: TGTGCCAGCAGCCTACCTCTTGGGAGGGAAAGCTCTGGCTACACCTTC. Encoded protein: CASSLPLGRESSGYTF.

V usage is TRBV30 and J usage is TRBJ2-7; perhaps TRBD2 as D (5 bases). This CDR3 is built from 11 residues. Trimming pared 7 bases from V and 0 bases from J, leaving 7 bases between. Per germline, CDR1 GTSNPN and CDR2 SVGIG (reference sequence). The CDR3 spells CALGSSYEQYF. The CDR3 DNA follows: TGTGCCTTGGGGAGCTCCTACGAGCAGTACTTC.

The CDR3 coding sequence is TGCAGCGCCATGACAGGAAACACTGAAGCTTTCTTT. It yields the protein CSAMTGNTEAFF. The chain employs TRBV29-1 and TRBJ1-1, with D possibly TRBD1 on 6 matching bases. The CDR3 length is 12 residues. With 7 bases removed from V and 2 bases from J, the gap between germline ends came to 11 bases. Germline CDR1 and CDR2: SQVTM and ANQGSEA.

The V gene is TRBV5-4, the J gene TRBJ1-6; 7 bases map to TRBD1. Germline values: CDR1 SGHNT, CDR2 YYREEE (reference sequence). This CDR3 has 15 amino acids. V lost 2 bases, J lost 8 bases, and 7 bases stayed unmatched. CDR3 loop: CASSLQGIRDSPLHF. CDR3 sequence (DNA): TGTGCCAGCAGCTTACAGGGGATTAGGGATTCACCCCTCCACTTT. Based on the CDR3 plus reference TRBV5-4 and TRBJ1-6, the full variable domain is ETGVTQSPTHLIKTRGQQVTLRCSSQSGHNTVSWYQQALGQGPQFIFQYYREEENGRGNFPPRFSGLQFPNYSSELNVNALELDDSALYLCASSLQGIRDSPLHFGNGTRLTVT.

J is TRBJ2-2 and V is TRBV6-6; D call uncertain. Trimming took off 7 bases at V and 4 bases at J, with 7 bases between the two ends. Germline CDR1 reads MNHNY; CDR2 reads SVGAGI (reference sequence). The CDR3 is 12 residues long. CDR3 DNA: TGTGCCAGCAATGATGTCACCGGGGAGCTGTTTTTT. Protein sequence: CASNDVTGELFF.

The chain has TRBV5-1 and TRBJ2-1; 11 bases are a match to TRBD2. There are 17 residues in the CDR3. The V gene's germline CDR1 is SGHRS and CDR2 YFSETQ. Trimming cost V 0 bases and J 9 bases; bases outside gene matches: 11. The CDR3 DNA reads as TGCGCCAGCAGCTTGGGGGCTAGCGGGGGGCCTAGGAGTGAGCAGTTCTTC. This translates into CASSLGASGGPRSEQFF.